Following are 19 T cell receptor beta chains from one sample sequenced in a study of cytomegalovirus exposure and HLA in healthy donors. Both 60 Vbeta primers and 13 Jbeta primers went into the PCR. Profiled with immunoSEQ multiplex PCR; TCRdb holds only in-frame clones, not every one. The sample carries around 150,000 clones, about 75% recorded once. Input material: PBMCs. These TCRs come from a man aged 18 to 29 in good health and CMV-seronegative.

The rearrangement uses TRBV12-5 and TRBJ2-3; D is unresolved. The V gene lost 6 bases and the J gene lost 3 bases, with 10 bases spanning the gap. The CDR3 totals 13 residues. Germline V gene sequence: CDR1 LGHNT, CDR2 FRNRAP. Here the CDR3 reads CASGQDLTDTQYF. In nucleotides, the CDR3 is TGTGCTAGTGGGCAAGACTTAACAGATACGCAGTATTTT. The variable domain in full, completed from reference TRBV12-5 and TRBJ2-3, reads DARVTQTPRHKVTEMGQEVTMRCQPILGHNTVFWYRQTMMQGLELLAYFRNRAPLDDSGMPKDRFSAEMPDATLATLKIQPSEPRDSAVYFCASGQDLTDTQYFGPGTRLTVL.

The J gene is TRBJ2-7, the V gene TRBV6-5, with D unresolved. The CDR3 extends over 16 amino acids. Looked up from germline, CDR1 is MNHEY and CDR2 is SVGAGI. V lost 0 bases to trimming and J lost 0 bases, with 12 bases between them. CDR3 coding DNA: TGTGCCAGCAGTTACTCGAGGCGGCGGAGCTCCTACGAGCAGTACTTC. It codes for CASSYSRRRSSYEQYF.

The chain is built from TRBV5-1 and TRBJ1-1; 7 bases map to TRBD1. Per the germline V gene, CDR1 is SGHRS and CDR2 is YFSETQ. The V gene end was trimmed by 3 bases and the J gene end by 7 bases; junction bases not matched to a gene: 9. The CDR3 is 14 residues long. DNA for the CDR3: TGCGCCAGCAGCTCGTTTTCGGACAGGCGTGAAGCTTTCTTT. Its protein is CASSSFSDRREAFF. Variable domain in full (rest from reference TRBV5-1 and TRBJ1-1): KAGVTQTPRYLIKTRGQQVTLSCSPISGHRSVSWYQQTPGQGLQFLFEYFSETQRNKGNFPGRFSGRQFSNSRSEMNVSTLELGDSALYLCASSSFSDRREAFFGQGTRLTVV.

This clone was seen a few times. V is TRBV25-1 and J is TRBJ2-2; 9 bases are a match to TRBD1. The ends lost 4 bases at V and 3 bases at J; junction bases unmatched: 0. The CDR3 sequence is 14 residues long. CDR1 and CDR2 from the germline V gene are MGHDK and SYGVNS. CDR3 residues: CASSGTGDTGELFF. The CDR3 DNA sequence: TGTGCCAGCAGTGGGACAGGGGACACCGGGGAGCTGTTTTTT. The full variable domain, with the rest looked up from reference TRBV25-1 and TRBJ2-2, is EADIYQTPRYLVIGTGKKITLECSQTMGHDKMYWYQQDPGMELHLIHYSYGVNSTEKGDLSSESTVSRIRTEHFPLTLESARPSHTSQYLCASSGTGDTGELFFGEGSRLTVL.

CDR3 coding DNA: TGTGCCTCGAGGGGGCCTGGGGCCAACGTCCTGACTTTC. Residues: CASRGPGANVLTF. The rearrangement uses TRBV18 and TRBJ2-6; 7 bases map to TRBD1. The germline V gene has CDR1 KGHSH and CDR2 LQKENI. The junction had 3 bases not matched to a gene; V was cut back by 11 bases and J by 2 bases. This CDR3 comprises 13 residues.

The V gene is TRBV25-1, the J gene TRBJ1-2; 7 bases line up with TRBD1. Unmatched junction bases numbered 4, after V lost 6 bases and J lost 9 bases. This CDR3 region has 11 residues. Germline V gene lookup returns CDR1 MGHDK and CDR2 SYGVNS. Written as DNA, the CDR3 is TGTGCCAGCAGCACAGGGGAACGCTACACCTTC. This sequence encodes CASSTGERYTF.

This chain links TRBV7-2 with TRBJ2-5; the match to TRBD2 covers 8 bases. The CDR3 has 14 residues. V gave up 4 bases and J gave up 5 bases; unmatched junction bases: 6. CDR1 and CDR2 (germline): SGHTA, FQGNSA. The CDR3 nucleotides read TGTGCCAGCAGCTCCCAGCGGGAGAGGGAGACCCAGTACTTC. Protein product: CASSSQRERETQYF.

The chain combines TRBV7-8 with TRBJ1-2; a possible D gene is TRBD1 (5 bases). CDR3 size: 15 residues. CDR1 is SGHVS, CDR2 FQNEAQ, per germline. Trimming stripped 4 bases from V and 4 bases from J, with 16 bases between. The chain's CDR3 is CASSSLRTRLYGYTF. CDR3 sequence (DNA): TGTGCCAGCAGCTCCCTCAGGACACGCCTCTATGGCTACACCTTC.

This clone was picked up one time. This chain uses TRBV6-5 with TRBJ1-5; TRBD1 aligns across 8 bases. Germline CDR1 reads MNHEY; CDR2 reads SVGAGI. V lost 6 bases and J lost 2; bases outside the gene matches: 6. The CDR3 extends over 15 amino acids. This CDR3 is CASSRQGYGNQPQHF. DNA of the CDR3: TGTGCCAGCAGCCGACAGGGGTATGGCAATCAGCCCCAGCATTTT.

V gene TRBV11-3 combines with J gene TRBJ1-3, with a possible D match to TRBD1 (5 bases). The CDR3 has 15 amino acids. Looked up from germline, CDR1 is SGHNT and CDR2 is YENEEA. Trimming took off 4 bases at V and 0 bases at J, with 10 bases between the two ends. Here the CDR3 reads CASSSGLLSGNTIYF. The DNA of the CDR3 is TGTGCCAGCAGCTCGGGACTTCTCTCTGGAAACACCATATATTTT.

The chain is built from TRBV20-1 and TRBJ2-1; the match to TRBD2 covers 7 bases. The V gene's germline CDR1 is DFQATT and CDR2 SNEGSKA (reference sequence). The CDR3 is made up of 11 amino acids. Trimming cost V 5 bases and J 7 bases; bases outside gene matches: 2. The CDR3 DNA is TGCAGTGCTGGACTAGTAAATGAGCAGTTCTTC. Protein: CSAGLVNEQFF.

There are a few counts of this clone. The chain uses TRBV30 and TRBJ1-1; a possible D gene is TRBD1 (6 bases). Trimming took off 3 bases at V and 1 base at J, with 12 bases between the two ends. Germline V CDR1 and CDR2: GTSNPN, SVGIG (reference sequence). CDR3 size: 14 residues. DNA of the CDR3: TGTGCCTGGAGGGATGGGACATCGAACACTGAAGCTTTCTTT. It specifies CAWRDGTSNTEAFF.

This clone was observed a few times. The rearrangement uses TRBV21-1 and TRBJ1-1; the table's D call, TRBD1, was not checked against the DNA. TRBV21-1 is annotated as a pseudogene. The CDR3 has 14 amino acids. For the CDR3, the DNA is TGTGCCAGCAGCATCCCGGACAGGGGTACTGAAGCTTTCTTT. Translating gives CASSIPDRGTEAFF.

This clone turned up a few times. The chain uses TRBV11-3 and TRBJ2-1, with TRBD1 matching over 8 bases. CDR3 size: 16 residues. V lost 1 base to trimming and J lost 3 bases; unmatched junction nucleotides: 5. Germline lookup yields CDR1 SGHNT and CDR2 YENEEA. CDR3 sequence reads: CASSLVGTGSYNEQFF. In nucleotides, the CDR3 is TGTGCCAGCAGCTTAGTGGGGACAGGTAGCTACAATGAGCAGTTCTTC.

The rearrangement links TRBV2 to TRBJ2-1, with D possibly being TRBD1 (6 bases). The germline V gene encodes CDR1 SNHLY and CDR2 FYNNEI. This CDR3 contains 13 residues. Trimming removed 6 bases at V and 6 bases at J, with 12 bases between. For the CDR3, the DNA is TGTGCCAGCAGACAGGGATTGTCCAATGAGCAGTTCTTC. This codes for CASRQGLSNEQFF.

Note on this clone: Other DNA variants within this sample encode the same CDR3. The chain combines TRBV30 with TRBJ2-7; 9 bases map to TRBD2. Looked up from germline, CDR1 is GTSNPN and CDR2 is SVGIG (reference sequence). V shed 0 bases, J shed 0 bases, and the junction held 15 bases outside the gene matches. The CDR3 runs to 19 residues. The CDR3 DNA follows: TGTGCCTGGAGTGTGGAGAAAGGTACGAGCGGGAGGAGCTCCTACGAGCAGTACTTC. It codes for CAWSVEKGTSGRSSYEQYF.

Here the CDR3 DNA reads TGTGCCAGTGGGGGCGTTAGCACAGATACGCAGTATTTT. Encoded protein: CASGGVSTDTQYF. The J gene is TRBJ2-3, the V gene TRBV19; tentative D call: TRBD1 (6 bases). This CDR3 comprises 13 residues. Germline-derived CDR1 and CDR2 are LNHDA and SQIVND (reference sequence). The V end lost 8 bases, the J end lost 0 bases, and 9 bases lay between the germline ends. Together with reference TRBV19 and TRBJ2-3, the CDR3 gives the full variable domain: DGGITQSPKYLFRKEGQNVTLSCEQNLNHDAMYWYRQDPGQGLRLIYYSQIVNDFQKGDIAEGYSVSREKKESFPLTVTSAQKNPTAFYLCASGGVSTDTQYFGPGTRLTVL.

V usage is TRBV30 and J usage is TRBJ1-4, with D unresolved. The CDR3 spans 14 residues. V shed 0 bases and J shed 8 bases, with 13 bases lying between them. Germline loops: CDR1 GTSNPN, CDR2 SVGIG (reference sequence). The CDR3 nucleotides are TGTGCCTGGAGTGTAAAGGGAGGCGGGGAAAAACTGTTTTTT. It yields the protein CAWSVKGGGEKLFF.

V usage is TRBV4-2 and J usage is TRBJ2-5; 7 nucleotides agree with TRBD1. Germline V CDR1 and CDR2: LGHNA, YNFKEQ. V lost 1 base and J lost 1; bases outside the gene matches: 6. The CDR3 runs 16 residues. The CDR3 sequence: CASSQGRTGLQETQYF. As DNA, the CDR3 is TGTGCCAGCAGCCAAGGTCGGACAGGACTCCAAGAGACCCAGTACTTC.